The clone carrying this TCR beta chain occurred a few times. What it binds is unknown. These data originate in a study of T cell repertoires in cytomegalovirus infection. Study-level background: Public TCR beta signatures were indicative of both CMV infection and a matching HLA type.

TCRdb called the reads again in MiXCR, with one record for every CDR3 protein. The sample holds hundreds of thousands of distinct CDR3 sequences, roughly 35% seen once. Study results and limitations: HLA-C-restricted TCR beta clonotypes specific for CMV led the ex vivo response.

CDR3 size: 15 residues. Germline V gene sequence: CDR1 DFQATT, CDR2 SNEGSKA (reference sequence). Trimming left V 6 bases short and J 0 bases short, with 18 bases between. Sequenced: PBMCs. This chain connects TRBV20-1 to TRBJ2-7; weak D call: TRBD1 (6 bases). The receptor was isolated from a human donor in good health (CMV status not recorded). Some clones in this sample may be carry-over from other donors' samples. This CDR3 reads CSALSPGQSSYEQYF. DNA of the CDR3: TGCAGTGCCCTTAGCCCGGGACAAAGCTCCTACGAGCAGTACTTC.